The 24 T cell receptor beta chains reported below all come from one sample, sequenced in a study of graft-versus-host responses after intestinal transplantation. These TCRs' antigens remain unknown. Clones were sequenced by immunoSEQ multiplex PCR, and TCRdb holds only the in-frame ones, with some missing. The sample comprises tens of thousands of clones, around 89% of which are singletons, and 3.5% to 5% rests with the top ten. The specimen comprised unstimulated CD8+ T cells sorted from spleen or lymph node cells, sampled before transplant. Every receptor here comes from a human donor who was the organ donor for an intestinal transplant.

The chain has TRBV11-2 and TRBJ1-6; possible D gene TRBD1, 6 bases. In germline, CDR1 is SGHAT, CDR2 FQNNGV. The CDR3 consists of 13 residues. The ends were cut back, 4 bases at V and 10 bases at J, with 11 bases in the middle. In DNA form, the CDR3 reads TGTGCCAGCAGCTCAGGGGTACGGTCACCCCTCCACTTT. Translating gives CASSSGVRSPLHF. Using reference TRBV11-2 and TRBJ1-6 for the parts outside the CDR3, the full variable domain is EAGVAQSPRYKIIEKRQSVAFWCNPISGHATLYWYQQILGQGPKLLIQFQNNGVVDDSQLPKDRFSAERLKGVDSTLKIQPAKLEDSAVYLCASSSGVRSPLHFGNGTRLTVT.

This rearrangement joins TRBV7-9 to TRBJ2-1; 9 nucleotides agree with TRBD1. From germline, CDR1 is SEHNR and CDR2 FQNEAQ (reference sequence). The length of the CDR3 is 16 residues. With V trimmed by 6 bases and J by 3 bases, 9 bases remained unmatched. The CDR3 here is CASRHTTGGNYNEQFF. In nucleotides, the CDR3 is TGTGCCAGCAGACATACGACAGGGGGAAACTACAATGAGCAGTTCTTC.

The V call is TRBV27, the J call TRBJ1-5; possible D gene TRBD1, 5 bases. CDR1 and CDR2 from the germline V gene are MNHEY and SMNVEV (reference sequence). The ends were cut back, 3 bases at V and 4 bases at J, with 10 bases in the middle. This CDR3 has 14 amino acids. CDR3 bases: TGTGCCAGCAGTTTGCAGGGAATTAATCAGCCCCAGCATTTT. As protein: CASSLQGINQPQHF.

This chain connects TRBV27 to TRBJ2-1; TRBD1 aligns across 7 bases. CDR3 size: 13 residues. Germline CDR1 is MNHEY and CDR2 is SMNVEV (reference sequence). V trimming: 10 bases; J trimming: 0 bases; junction bases outside the gene matches: 3. CDR3 sequence reads: CATGTDSYNEQFF. CDR3 sequence (DNA): TGTGCCACCGGGACAGACTCCTACAATGAGCAGTTCTTC.

This clone has a single count. This sequence joins TRBV5-4 and TRBJ1-2; a possible D gene is TRBD1 (6 bases). This CDR3 region has 15 residues. Per the germline V gene, CDR1 is SGHNT and CDR2 is YYREEE (reference sequence). Trimming removed 3 bases at V and 7 bases at J, with 19 bases between. CDR3 loop: CASSSGLGGQSGYTF. CDR3 DNA sequence: TGTGCCAGCAGCTCCGGATTGGGGGGGCAAAGTGGCTACACCTTC. Combining the CDR3 with reference TRBV5-4 and TRBJ1-2 gives the whole variable domain ETGVTQSPTHLIKTRGQQVTLRCSSQSGHNTVSWYQQALGQGPQFIFQYYREEENGRGNFPPRFSGLQFPNYSSELNVNALELDDSALYLCASSSGLGGQSGYTFGSGTRLTVV.

V gene TRBV5-8 combines with J gene TRBJ1-4; TRBD1 agrees at 10 bases. The CDR3 has 17 residues. Germline values: CDR1 SGHTS, CDR2 YDEGEE. Losses at the gene ends were 5 bases for V and 3 bases for J; bases not matched to a gene: 10. The CDR3 reads CASSYPTGGASNEKLFF. The CDR3 coding sequence is TGTGCCAGCAGTTACCCGACAGGGGGCGCCTCTAATGAAAAACTGTTTTTT.

The chain uses TRBV4-1 and TRBJ2-1; no definite D call. The CDR3 is 17 residues long. Trimming took 0 bases from V and 0 from J, leaving 12 bases between them. CDR1 MGHRA and CDR2 YSYEKL come from the germline V gene. The CDR3: CASSQDQFRYSYNEQFF. CDR3 sequence (DNA): TGCGCCAGCAGCCAAGATCAATTCCGGTACTCCTACAATGAGCAGTTCTTC.

J is TRBJ2-7 and V is TRBV7-2; D might be TRBD1 (5 bases). V lost 3 bases, J lost 0 bases, and 9 bases lay in between. The germline gives CDR1 SGHTA, CDR2 FQGNSA. This CDR3 spans 14 amino acids. CDR3 residues: CASSFVDSSYEQYV. Written as DNA, the CDR3 is TGTGCCAGCAGCTTCGTCGACAGCTCCTACGAGCAGTACGTC.

This sequence joins TRBV6-1 and TRBJ2-2; 10 nucleotides agree with TRBD1. The CDR3 has 18 amino acids. CDR1 and CDR2 (germline): MNHNS, SASEGT. Germline trimming cut 0 bases from V and 5 bases from J; bases unmatched to any gene: 9. This CDR3 is CASSEAFWDRGRTGELFF. The CDR3 region has the DNA TGTGCCAGCAGTGAAGCGTTCTGGGACAGGGGTAGAACCGGGGAGCTGTTTTTT.

The genes are TRBV27 and TRBJ2-1, with 10 bases matching TRBD1. Germline V lookup: CDR1 MNHEY, CDR2 SMNVEV (reference sequence). The junction had 5 bases not matched to a gene; V was cut back by 6 bases and J by 6 bases. The CDR3 runs to 14 residues. CDR3 nucleotide sequence: TGTGCCAGCAGCCCGGGACAGGGGTTCAATGAGCAGTTCTTC. It is translated as CASSPGQGFNEQFF.

The V gene is TRBV10-3, the J gene TRBJ1-1, with 8 bases matching TRBD1. V gave up 2 bases and J gave up 6 bases; unmatched junction bases: 11. The CDR3 totals 16 residues. Germline V lookup: CDR1 ENHRY, CDR2 SYGVKD. DNA of the CDR3: TGTGCCATCAGTGAGGTAGGCGGACAGGGAAGAGCTGAAGCTTTCTTT. As protein: CAISEVGGQGRAEAFF.

The chain joins TRBV7-9 to TRBJ1-1; unclear D gene. Trimming removed 2 bases from V and 6 bases from J, with 7 bases in between. The CDR3 runs to 12 residues. The V gene's germline CDR1 is SEHNR and CDR2 FQNEAQ (reference sequence). The CDR3 is CASSLRESEAFF. CDR3 bases: TGTGCCAGCAGCTTAAGGGAGTCTGAAGCTTTCTTT.

This clone showed up just once. The genes are TRBV28 and TRBJ1-6, with a weak D call TRBD1 (5 bases). CDR1 is MDHEN, CDR2 SYDVKM, per germline. CDR3 size: 19 residues. The ends were cut back, 2 bases at V and 1 base at J, with 18 bases in the middle. The CDR3 nucleotides read TGTGCCAGCAGTTTAGTGGGACTTTCTGCTCAGTCCTATAATTCACCCCTCCACTTT. Its translation: CASSLVGLSAQSYNSPLHF.

The V and J genes are TRBV5-1 and TRBJ2-1, with 11 bases aligning to TRBD2. V shed 0 bases and J 5 bases; nucleotides not matched to a gene: 10. The CDR3 sequence is 18 residues long. The germline gives CDR1 SGHRS, CDR2 YFSETQ. CDR3 amino acids: CASSLGLAGGPQNNEQFF. The DNA of the CDR3 is TGCGCCAGCAGCTTGGGCTTAGCGGGGGGGCCTCAAAACAATGAGCAGTTCTTC.

V is TRBV30 and J is TRBJ1-6; D possibly corresponds to TRBD1 (6 bases). Looked up from germline, CDR1 is GTSNPN and CDR2 is SVGIG (reference sequence). This CDR3 comprises 16 residues. The V end lost 0 bases, the J end lost 5 bases, and 14 bases lay between the germline ends. CDR3 nucleotide sequence: TGTGCCTGGAGTGTACAAGGAGCAGGGGATAATTCACCCCTCCACTTT. Translating it yields CAWSVQGAGDNSPLHF.

The gene calls are TRBV4-1 and TRBJ1-1; D is perhaps TRBD1 (6 bases). The CDR3 has 15 residues. V lost 0 bases and J 5 bases, leaving 13 bases between the germline ends. The V gene's germline CDR1 is MGHRA and CDR2 YSYEKL. In DNA, the CDR3 is TGCGCCAGCAGCCAAGAGGGGGGGGCGCGTACTGAAGCTTTCTTT. This sequence encodes CASSQEGGARTEAFF.

This chain joins TRBV11-2 and TRBJ2-7, with TRBD1 matching over 8 bases. Germline assignment: CDR1 SGHAT and CDR2 FQNNGV. The CDR3 has 13 residues. Trimming cost V 3 bases and J 3 bases; bases outside gene matches: 1. The chain's CDR3 is CASSLTGDYEQYV. The CDR3 region has the DNA TGTGCCAGCAGCTTGACAGGGGACTACGAGCAGTACGTC.

This clone was found once. The V call is TRBV6-5, the J call TRBJ1-1, with a possible D match to TRBD1 (5 bases). V was pared by 6 bases and J by 3 bases, with 17 bases between. The CDR3 is made up of 15 amino acids. The germline CDR1 and CDR2 sequences are MNHEY and SVGAGI. This chain's CDR3 is CASRASNAGYTEAFF. Here the CDR3 DNA reads TGTGCCAGCAGGGCCTCGAACGCAGGGTACACTGAAGCTTTCTTT.

The chain joins TRBV10-2 to TRBJ1-5; D is unresolved. This CDR3 has 15 amino acids. Germline V lookup: CDR1 WSHSY, CDR2 SAAADI. Trimming removed 5 bases from V and 0 bases from J, with 11 bases in between. CDR3 loop: CASSSLSGSNQPQHF. The CDR3 DNA reads as TGCGCCAGCAGTTCTCTGTCCGGTAGCAATCAGCCCCAGCATTTT.

The rearrangement uses TRBV6-4 and TRBJ2-1; weak D call: TRBD2 (6 bases). V was clipped by 3 bases and J by 5 bases, with 11 bases between them. CDR3 length equals 14 residues. Germline V gene lookup returns CDR1 MRHNA and CDR2 SNTAGT. CDR3 residues: CASSEVGGNNEQFF. CDR3 DNA sequence: TGTGCCAGCAGTGAGGTGGGGGGAAACAATGAGCAGTTCTTC.

The CDR3 protein is CASSARHDRGNEQFF. As DNA, the CDR3 is TGTGCCAGCAGCGCCCGGCACGACCGAGGGAATGAGCAGTTCTTC. The rearrangement joins TRBV7-6 to TRBJ2-1; a weak D match, TRBD2 (5 bases). This CDR3 is 15 amino acids long. Germline loops: CDR1 SGHVS, CDR2 FNYEAQ. Trimming removed 5 bases from V and 7 bases from J, with 18 bases in between.

About this clone: Relative to the germline gene, one junction end is altered; a read error may explain this. The sample carries other DNA sequences with the same CDR3. This sequence joins TRBV7-6 and TRBJ1-2; weak D call: TRBD1 (5 bases). This CDR3 comprises 14 residues. Germline V CDR1 and CDR2: SGHVS, FNYEAQ. The CDR3 DNA sequence: TGTGCTAGCAGCCCACAGGAAATGCACTATGGCTACACCTTC. This encodes CASSPQEMHYGYTF. Full variable domain (missing parts from reference TRBV7-6 and TRBJ1-2): GAGVSQSPRYKVTKRGQDVALRCDPISGHVSLYWYRQALGQGPEFLTYFNYEAQQDKSGLPNDRFSAERPEGSISTLTIQRTEQRDSAMYRCASSPQEMHYGYTFGSGTRLTVV.

CDR3 nucleotides: TGTGCCAGCAACGACAGGCCCTCGTGGGAAAATCAGCCCCAGCATTTT. As protein: CASNDRPSWENQPQHF. The rearrangement joins TRBV2 to TRBJ1-5; perhaps TRBD1 as D (6 bases). CDR1 SNHLY and CDR2 FYNNEI come from the germline V gene. CDR3 size: 16 residues. V lost 7 bases to trimming and J lost 4 bases, with 20 bases between them.

The chain employs TRBV5-1 and TRBJ1-2; a weak D match, TRBD1 (6 bases). Germline V lookup: CDR1 SGHRS, CDR2 YFSETQ. This CDR3 comprises 12 residues. V was clipped by 4 bases and J by 8 bases, with 12 bases between them. The DNA of the CDR3 is TGCGCCAGCAGCGCAAACAGGGAGGGCTACACCTTC. This codes for CASSANREGYTF.